Reported below is one T cell receptor beta chain. The data were taken from a study of blood T cell repertoires in COVID-19. Germline assignment: CDR1 SNHLY and CDR2 FYNNEI. After removal of 6 bases from V and 8 bases from J, the junction contained 6 bases not matched to a gene. There are 14 residues in the CDR3. Only in-frame clones appear in the TCRdb table, and some are missing; sequencing was by immunoSEQ multiplex PCR. Here the sample spans about 98,000 clones, 82% being singletons. The sequence came from a man aged 65 to 79 with active or convalescent COVID-19. V gene TRBV2 combines with J gene TRBJ1-4; 10 positions match TRBD1. The sample consisted of peripheral blood. The CDR3 coding sequence is TGTGCCAGCAGCGCGGGACAGGGGAAGGAAAAACTGTTTTTT. It translates to CASSAGQGKEKLFF.